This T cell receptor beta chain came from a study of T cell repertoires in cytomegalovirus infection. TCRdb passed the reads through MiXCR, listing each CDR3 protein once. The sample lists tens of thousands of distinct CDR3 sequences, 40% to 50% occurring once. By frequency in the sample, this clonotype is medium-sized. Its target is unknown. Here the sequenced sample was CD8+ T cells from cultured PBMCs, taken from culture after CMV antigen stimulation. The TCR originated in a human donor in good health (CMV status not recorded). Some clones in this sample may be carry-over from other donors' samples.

CDR3 sequence (DNA): TGTGCCAGCAGTTACTCCCCATTGGACGGTAACACTGAAGCTTTCTTT. Amino acid sequence: CASSYSPLDGNTEAFF. The chain uses TRBV6-5 and TRBJ1-1; D unresolved. The CDR3 totals 16 residues. V was pared by 0 bases and J by 2 bases, with 13 bases between. Per the germline V gene, CDR1 is MNHEY and CDR2 is SVGAGI.